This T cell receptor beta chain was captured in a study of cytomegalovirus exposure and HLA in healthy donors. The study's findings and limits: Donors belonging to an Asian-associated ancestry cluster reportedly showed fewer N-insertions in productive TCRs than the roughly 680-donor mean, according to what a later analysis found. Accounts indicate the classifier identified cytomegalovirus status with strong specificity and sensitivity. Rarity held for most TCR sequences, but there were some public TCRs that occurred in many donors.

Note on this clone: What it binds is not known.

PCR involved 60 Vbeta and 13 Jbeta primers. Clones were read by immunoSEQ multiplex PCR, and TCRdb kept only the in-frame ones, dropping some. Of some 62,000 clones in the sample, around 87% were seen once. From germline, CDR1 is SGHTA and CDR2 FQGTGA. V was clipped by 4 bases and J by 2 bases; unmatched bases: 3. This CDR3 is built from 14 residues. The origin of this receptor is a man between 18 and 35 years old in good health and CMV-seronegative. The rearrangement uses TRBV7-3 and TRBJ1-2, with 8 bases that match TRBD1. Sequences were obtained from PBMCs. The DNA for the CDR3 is TGTGCCAGCAGCTCGGGGACAGGCAACTATGGCTACACCTTC. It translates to CASSSGTGNYGYTF. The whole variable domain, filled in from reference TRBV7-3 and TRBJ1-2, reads GAGVSQTPSNKVTEKGKYVELRCDPISGHTALYWYRQSLGQGPEFLIYFQGTGAADDSGLPNDRFFAVRPEGSVSTLKIQRTERGDSAVYLCASSSGTGNYGYTFGSGTRLTVV.